Detailed here is one T cell receptor (beta chain). The length of the CDR3 is 14 residues. V lost 10 bases, J lost 4 bases, and 16 bases lay in between. CDR1 and CDR2 from the germline V gene are SNHLY and FYNNEI. This sample stems from a study of Tregs in tolerant kidney transplant recipients. The protocol was immunoSEQ multiplex PCR, while the TCRdb copy is restricted to in-frame clones and leaves out a portion. In the table there are about 240,000 clones, around 82% of which are singletons. This clonotype originated in a human donor in good health. The rearrangement uses TRBV2 and TRBJ2-2; D call uncertain. Sequencing used CD4+ T cells from blood. The CDR3 DNA sequence: TGTGCCACAAAACGGTTGCTGAGCACCGGGGAGCTGTTTTTT. Translating gives CATKRLLSTGELFF.